Reported below is one TCR beta chain. Its antigen is unidentified. The germline CDR1 and CDR2 sequences are LNHDA and SQIVND (reference sequence). The CDR3 covers 19 residues. V shed 3 bases and J shed 0 bases, with 23 bases lying between them. This record comes from a study of persistence of HIV-infected CD4 T cells. This was the immunoSEQ version 4 assay in survey mode. Assay used: immunoSEQ multiplex PCR; TCRdb lists only in-frame clones, some missing. The sample consists of about 20,000 clones, 78% of them appearing once. Lysates of CMV-infected fibroblasts at 9.5 to 10 ug/mL stimulated these cells. Responding CD4+ T cells were sorted by upregulation of both CD40 ligand and CD69. For around 18 hours, CD8-depleted PBMCs received anti-CD28/CD49d costimulation, a CD40-blocking antibody and enfuvirtide.

The specimen was CD4+ T cells sorted from PBMCs after roughly 18-hour stimulation, collected from a patient who received antiretroviral therapy. The chain employs TRBV19 and TRBJ1-1; possibly TRBD1 for D (5 bases). The source of this sequence is an adult man with HIV who was CMV-seropositive. The CDR3 region is CASSITLGRGEEMNTEAFF. Here the CDR3 DNA reads TGTGCCAGTAGTATCACGCTGGGGAGAGGGGAAGAGATGAACACTGAAGCTTTCTTT.